The 14 T cell receptor beta chains listed next were all sequenced from one sample in a study of patients and donors after allogeneic stem cell transplantation. TCRdb re-called the RT-PCR reads with MiXCR, one entry per CDR3 protein. This table holds 90,000 to 120,000 distinct CDR3 sequences, about a third found once. The sequenced sample was blood, either unsorted or a sorted T cell fraction (not recorded which). The receptor source for this set is a human donor who was either an allogeneic HSCT recipient or a stem cell or donor lymphocyte infusion donor (not recorded which). It is not recorded whose cells these are; they may come from a transplant donor.

This clonotype has more than one count but fewer than ten. This chain uses TRBV28 with TRBJ2-7, with TRBD2 matching over 8 bases. V gave up 6 bases and J gave up 0 bases; unmatched junction bases: 4. There are 14 residues in the CDR3. Germline CDR1 is MDHEN and CDR2 is SYDVKM. The CDR3 DNA is TGTGCCAGCAGGTTAGCGGGAAGCTCCTACGAGCAGTACTTC. Its translation is CASRLAGSSYEQYF. Supplemented by reference TRBV28 and TRBJ2-7, the full variable domain reads DVKVTQSSRYLVKRTGEKVFLECVQDMDHENMFWYRQDPGLGLRLIYFSYDVKMKEKGDIPEGYSVSREKKERFSLILESASTNQTSMYLCASRLAGSSYEQYFGPGTRLTVT.

The V and J genes are TRBV10-3 and TRBJ2-1, with D maybe TRBD2 (6 bases). V dropped 6 bases and J dropped 2 bases, with 11 bases sitting between them. This CDR3 region has 14 residues. The germline CDR1 and CDR2 sequences are ENHRY and SYGVKD. DNA for the CDR3: TGTGCCATCAGGGCGGGAATCCCCTACAATGAGCAGTTCTTC. This gives the protein CAIRAGIPYNEQFF.

CDR3 sequence: CASSLFGDGYTF. The CDR3, as DNA: TGTGCCAGCAGTTTATTCGGGGATGGCTACACCTTC. The chain links TRBV12-3 or TRBV12-4 to TRBJ1-2; no clear D. Trimming took off 2 bases at V and 6 bases at J, with 7 bases between the two ends. The CDR3 sequence is 12 residues long.

The chain carries TRBV5-5 and TRBJ1-4; D is uncertain. Germline CDR1 is SGHKS and CDR2 is YYEKEE (reference sequence). Trimming removed 2 bases at V and 0 bases at J, with 5 bases between. The CDR3 extends over 14 amino acids. The CDR3 spells CASSFSTTNEKLFF. CDR3 sequence (DNA): TGTGCCAGCAGCTTCAGTACAACTAATGAAAAACTGTTTTTT. Drawing the rest from reference TRBV5-5 and TRBJ1-4, the complete variable domain is DAGVTQSPTHLIKTRGQQVTLRCSPISGHKSVSWYQQVLGQGPQFIFQYYEKEERGRGNFPDRFSARQFPNYSSELNVNALLLGDSALYLCASSFSTTNEKLFFGSGTQLSVL.

In its sample, this clonotype was seen a few times. The rearrangement links TRBV12-3 or TRBV12-4 to TRBJ2-7; no firm D call. The CDR3 totals 13 residues. V shed 7 bases and J shed 3 bases, with 13 bases lying between them. The CDR3 loop is CASTSDRNYEQYF. The CDR3 coding sequence is TGTGCCAGCACCTCTGACCGGAACTACGAGCAGTACTTC.

V is TRBV7-2 and J is TRBJ1-2; the D is unclear. The V end was cut by 2 bases, the J end by 0 bases, with 19 bases between. CDR1 is SGHTA, CDR2 FQGNSA, per germline. CDR3 length: 18 residues. The CDR3 bases are TGTGCCAGCAGCTTAAACCCTAATGTGGCGGGGACTAACTATGGCTACACCTTC. This sequence encodes CASSLNPNVAGTNYGYTF.

This clonotype occurred a few times. This sequence joins TRBV20-1 and TRBJ1-6; D uncertain. Germline loops: CDR1 DFQATT, CDR2 SNEGSKA (reference sequence). The CDR3 has 15 residues. Deletions cut 0 bases from V and 4 bases from J, with 10 bases between. The CDR3 coding sequence is TGCAGTGCTAGAGATCTTGGGGTTTATAATTCACCCCTCCACTTT. It codes for CSARDLGVYNSPLHF.

In this sample, this clonotype turned up a few times. V and J are TRBV10-3 and TRBJ2-7; no definite D call. The CDR3 sequence is 14 residues long. Trimming stripped 7 bases from V and 0 bases from J, with 13 bases between. Per germline, CDR1 ENHRY and CDR2 SYGVKD. CDR3 protein: CAIKYSLLSYEQYF. In DNA, the CDR3 is TGTGCCATCAAGTATAGTCTTCTCTCCTACGAGCAGTACTTC.

The table lists this clonotype with a count of one. In DNA, the CDR3 is TGCGCCAGCAGCCAGATCGGACAGACAGATACGCAGTATTTT. This codes for CASSQIGQTDTQYF. The chain carries TRBV4-3 and TRBJ2-3; D is possibly TRBD1 (6 bases). CDR3 length: 14 residues. CDR1 is LGHNA, CDR2 YSLEER, per germline. V was cut by 3 bases and J by 3 bases, with 10 bases left in between.

This clonotype was detected only a few times. The V gene is TRBV15, the J gene TRBJ2-7, with D possibly being TRBD1 (5 bases). This CDR3 has 14 residues. The germline CDR1 and CDR2 sequences are LNHNV and YYDKDF (reference sequence). V lost 0 bases and J lost 2, with 8 bases in between. The CDR3 loop is CATSRDRVTYEQYF. The CDR3 DNA follows: TGTGCCACCAGCAGAGACAGGGTAACCTACGAGCAGTACTTC.

This clonotype occurred a few times. This chain links TRBV20-1 with TRBJ2-2; TRBD2 matches 8 bases. The trim removed 6 bases at V and 7 bases at J, leaving 7 bases unmatched. Germline CDR1 and CDR2: DFQATT and SNEGSKA (reference sequence). This CDR3 is built from 13 residues. The CDR3 DNA sequence: TGCAGTGCCGTTCGCCGGGAGGGCGGGGAGCTGTTTTTT. Encoded protein: CSAVRREGGELFF.

This clonotype was detected a few times. The V call is TRBV20-1, the J call TRBJ2-7; 10 nucleotides align to TRBD2. The CDR3 has 14 residues. After removal of 1 base from V and 6 bases from J, the junction contained 6 bases not matched to a gene. CDR1 and CDR2 (germline): DFQATT, SNEGSKA (reference sequence). The CDR3 DNA reads TGCAGTGCTAGAGCCCCTAGCGGGAGTTTCGAGCAGTACTTC. Translation gives CSARAPSGSFEQYF.

This clonotype was recorded many times. This chain connects TRBV29-1 to TRBJ1-2; 7 nucleotides match TRBD1. J gave up 0 bases and V 3 bases, and 7 bases lay outside the gene matches. The CDR3 runs to 15 residues. Per the germline V gene, CDR1 is SQVTM and CDR2 is ANQGSEA. The CDR3 reads CSVDEQGTPNYGYTF. The CDR3 region has the DNA TGCAGCGTTGACGAACAGGGGACACCTAACTATGGCTACACCTTC.

This clonotype was seen more than once but under ten times. The chain recombines TRBV12-3 or TRBV12-4 with TRBJ1-2; the D is unclear. There are 13 residues in the CDR3. Trimming took off 6 bases at V and 8 bases at J, with 16 bases between the two ends. The CDR3 reads CASRETGMRGYTF. CDR3 coding DNA: TGTGCCAGCAGAGAAACCGGGATGCGGGGCTACACCTTC.